This is a list of T cell receptor beta chains from one sample in a study of CD8 T cells in ankylosing spondylitis. TCRdb used MiXCR to reprocess the 5' RACE reads, holding one entry per CDR3 protein. This table holds over 400,000 distinct CDR3 sequences, roughly 26% found once. Sequenced: blood, either unsorted or a sorted T cell fraction (not recorded which). All receptors come from a male donor with ankylosing spondylitis. Each CDR3 is given with its conserved first and last residue. D genes are given only for firm matches. The listing skips clone size in some rows; elsewhere it reads once, few, many or a size class.

abundance	d_gene	v_gene	j_gene	CDR3aa	CDR3nt
few	NA	TRBV15	TRBJ1-3	CATSRDPGWGNTIYF	TGTGCCACCAGCAGAGATCCGGGGTGGGGAAACACCATATATTTT
NA	TRBD2	TRBV6-1	TRBJ2-1	CASSAGGRGNEQFF	TGTGCCAGCTCGGCGGGAGGTAGAGGGAATGAGCAGTTCTTC
few	NA	TRBV12-3/TRBV12-4	TRBJ2-1	CASRARPAYNEQFF	TGTGCCAGCAGGGCCCGTCCAGCCTACAATGAGCAGTTCTTC
NA	TRBD1	TRBV3-1	TRBJ2-5	CASSQPGTGGETQYF	TGTGCCAGCAGCCAACCCGGGACAGGGGGCGAGACCCAGTACTTC
many	TRBD2	TRBV5-1	TRBJ2-1	CASSLRDYDNEQFF	TGCGCCAGCAGCTTGAGGGACTACGACAATGAGCAGTTCTTC
NA	NA	TRBV19	TRBJ1-5	CAEGRGVNQPQHF	TGTGCCGAGGGTCGTGGGGTGAATCAGCCCCAGCATTTT
NA	NA	TRBV15	TRBJ2-3	CATSPGAAASTDTQYF	TGTGCCACCAGTCCCGGGGCAGCGGCTAGCACAGATACGCAGTATTTT
few	NA	TRBV12-3/TRBV12-4	TRBJ2-5	CASSLVSGTQYF	TGTGCCAGCAGTTTAGTATCCGGGACCCAGTACTTC
NA	TRBD2	TRBV30	TRBJ2-1	CAWTRGGRAYEQFF	TGTGCCTGGACCCGGGGGGGGAGGGCTTATGAGCAGTTCTTC
NA	NA	TRBV20-1	TRBJ2-1	CSATSGGGWEQFF	TGCAGTGCTACGAGCGGAGGAGGGTGGGAGCAGTTCTTC
few	NA	TRBV11-1	TRBJ2-7	CASRARARSYEQYF	TGTGCCAGCAGGGCCAGGGCCCGGTCCTACGAGCAGTACTTC
NA	TRBD2	TRBV24-1	TRBJ2-1	CATSDSGVGSASGTYNEQFF	TGTGCCACCAGTGATTCGGGGGTCGGGTCGGCTAGCGGAACCTACAATGAGCAGTTCTTC
NA	NA	TRBV18	TRBJ2-7	CASSPDPQYEQYF	TGTGCCAGCTCACCAGACCCACAATACGAGCAGTACTTC
NA	NA	TRBV6-5	TRBJ2-1	CASSYSSPESSYNEQFF	TGTGCCAGCAGTTACTCGAGTCCGGAAAGCTCCTACAATGAGCAGTTCTTC
many	TRBD2	TRBV10-3	TRBJ2-1	CAISSRTSGHSTDTYNEQFF	TGTGCCATCAGCTCGAGGACTAGCGGGCACTCTACTGATACCTACAATGAGCAGTTCTTC
few	NA	TRBV29-1	TRBJ2-5	CSALIRDQETQYF	TGCAGCGCCCTTATAAGGGACCAAGAGACCCAGTACTTC
NA	TRBD1	TRBV27	TRBJ1-1	CASSWLDRGSEAFF	TGTGCCAGCAGCTGGCTGGACAGGGGCTCCGAAGCTTTCTTT
NA	TRBD1	TRBV19	TRBJ1-1	CATINRGLNTEAFF	TGTGCCACCATTAACAGGGGTTTGAACACTGAAGCTTTCTTT
NA	NA	TRBV20-1	TRBJ2-7	CSVLEGDPHSYEQYF	TGCAGTGTTCTCGAAGGCGATCCTCACTCCTACGAGCAGTACTTC
NA	NA	TRBV10-3	TRBJ1-3	CAISEGETGNTIYF	TGTGCCATCAGTGAGGGCGAAACTGGAAACACCATATATTTT
few	TRBD1	TRBV4-2	TRBJ2-5	CASSQEYRGLSRYQETQYF	TGTGCCAGCAGCCAAGAGTACAGGGGGCTAAGTAGGTACCAAGAGACCCAGTACTTC
few	TRBD2	TRBV28	TRBJ2-1	CASSTPRGSGRNEQFF	TGTGCCAGCAGCACCCCCCGGGGGAGCGGGAGGAATGAGCAGTTCTTC
once	TRBD2	TRBV20-1	TRBJ2-2	CSARDTRTSYTGELFF	TGCAGTGCTAGAGATACCAGGACTAGCTACACCGGGGAGCTGTTTTTT
few	NA	TRBV5-1	TRBJ2-2	CASSLISGLGTGELFF	TGCGCCAGCAGCCTCATCTCGGGGTTGGGCACCGGGGAGCTGTTTTTT
NA	NA	TRBV20-1	TRBJ1-1	CSVLGQGRTEAFF	TGCAGTGTCTTGGGGCAGGGGAGAACTGAAGCTTTCTTT
NA	NA	TRBV5-1	TRBJ2-7	CASSLEGRLNF	TGCGCCAGCAGCTTGGAGGGGAGATTGAACTTC
NA	TRBD1	TRBV5-1	TRBJ2-6	CASRTQGAAGANVLTF	TGCGCCAGCAGAACACAGGGGGCAGCTGGGGCCAACGTCCTGACTTTC
NA	TRBD2	TRBV12-3/TRBV12-4	TRBJ2-5	CASSAGLAGETQYF	TGTGCCAGCAGTGCGGGACTAGCGGGAGAGACCCAGTACTTC
NA	NA	TRBV2	TRBJ1-2	CASSRPADGYTF	TGTGCCAGCAGTCGGCCAGCGGATGGCTACACCTTC
NA	TRBD1	TRBV18	TRBJ2-7	CASSPTTGAGYEQYF	TGTGCCAGCTCACCCACGACAGGGGCAGGCTACGAGCAGTACTTC
few	NA	TRBV5-1	TRBJ1-2	CASSSPDRYGYTF	TGCGCCAGCAGCTCACCGGACAGATACGGCTACACCTTC
NA	TRBD2	TRBV7-2	TRBJ2-7	CASSPGLAGREQYF	TGTGCCAGCAGCCCGGGACTAGCGGGACGAGAGCAGTACTTC
NA	TRBD1	TRBV4-1	TRBJ1-2	CASSQGQGAGRYGYTF	TGCGCCAGCAGCCAAGGGCAGGGGGCAGGAAGGTATGGCTACACCTTC
few	NA	TRBV15	TRBJ2-7	CATSRDPQAENPKYF	TGTGCCACCAGCAGAGATCCCCAGGCGGAAAATCCTAAGTACTTC
few	NA	TRBV7-9	TRBJ2-1	CASSLGTQEGGQFF	TGTGCCAGCAGCTTAGGGACCCAAGAGGGTGGGCAGTTCTTC
NA	TRBD1	TRBV2	TRBJ2-3	CASDTGATQYF	TGTGCCAGCGACACAGGGGCTACGCAGTATTTT
NA	TRBD1	TRBV5-5	TRBJ2-3	CASSLGDRVMTDTQYF	TGTGCCAGCAGCTTGGGGGACAGGGTTATGACAGATACGCAGTATTTT
NA	TRBD1	TRBV5-1	TRBJ1-1	CASSPRQGWVTEAFF	TGCGCCAGCAGCCCCAGACAGGGATGGGTCACTGAAGCTTTCTTT
NA	TRBD2	TRBV24-1	TRBJ2-2	CATSDYLAGGPRGGELFF	TGTGCCACCAGTGATTACCTAGCGGGAGGGCCTCGTGGCGGGGAGCTGTTTTTT
NA	TRBD1	TRBV2	TRBJ2-5	CASKGTGGETQYF	TGTGCCAGCAAGGGAACAGGGGGAGAGACCCAGTACTTC
many	TRBD2	TRBV5-1	TRBJ2-1	CASSLGTSGNNEQFF	TGCGCCAGCAGCTTGGGGACTAGCGGAAACAATGAGCAGTTCTTC
NA	NA	TRBV20-1	TRBJ2-1	CSEAGGANEQFF	TGCAGTGAAGCCGGGGGCGCCAATGAGCAGTTCTTC
few	NA	TRBV7-9	TRBJ2-7	CASSSWGESSTYEQYF	TGTGCCAGCAGCTCCTGGGGGGAGAGTTCGACCTACGAGCAGTACTTC
NA	NA	TRBV5-1	TRBJ1-1	CASSAGVGVSIAFF	TGCGCCAGCAGCGCCGGCGTGGGGGTTAGTATAGCTTTCTTT
few	TRBD1	TRBV7-2	TRBJ1-1	CASTKDRGTTEAFF	TGTGCCAGCACCAAGGACAGGGGGACCACTGAAGCTTTCTTT
many	TRBD2	TRBV3-1	TRBJ2-1	CASSPLAGLYNEQFF	TGTGCCAGCAGCCCCCTAGCGGGGCTCTACAATGAGCAGTTCTTC
once	TRBD1	TRBV9	TRBJ2-7	CASSVEGTGFSYEQYF	TGTGCCAGCAGCGTAGAGGGGACAGGGTTTTCCTACGAGCAGTACTTC
many	NA	TRBV5-1	TRBJ1-4	CASSLGRARNNEKLFF	TGCGCCAGCAGCTTAGGCAGGGCAAGGAATAATGAAAAACTGTTTTTT
few	NA	TRBV6-1	TRBJ2-1	CASSLFGTHNEQFF	TGTGCCAGCAGCCTATTCGGGACACACAATGAGCAGTTCTTC
few	NA	TRBV20-1	TRBJ2-2	CSAIDRSTGELFF	TGCAGTGCCATAGATCGTAGTACCGGGGAGCTGTTTTTT
many	NA	TRBV7-9	TRBJ2-2	CASSLDTRGELFF	TGTGCCAGCAGCTTAGACACCCGTGGGGAGCTGTTTTTT
few	TRBD2	TRBV11-2	TRBJ2-1	CASSRTRIGNEQFF	TGTGCCAGCAGCCGGACTAGAATAGGCAATGAGCAGTTCTTC
NA	TRBD2	TRBV20-1	TRBJ2-3	CSARDPMGLAGGPSTDTQYF	TGCAGTGCTAGAGACCCTATGGGACTAGCGGGAGGGCCCTCGACAGATACGCAGTATTTT
NA	NA	TRBV4-1	TRBJ2-1	CASSQPAGSVAQFF	TGCGCCAGCAGCCAACCAGCGGGCTCGGTAGCGCAGTTCTTC
NA	TRBD1	TRBV4-1	TRBJ2-3	CASSQGRTGFTDTQYF	TGCGCCAGCAGCCAAGGACGGACAGGGTTCACAGATACGCAGTATTTT